The TCR beta chain described here comes from a study of cytomegalovirus exposure and HLA in healthy donors. V was pared by 6 bases and J by 14 bases, with 17 bases between. The CDR3 spans 11 residues. CDR1 and CDR2 from the germline V gene are DFQATT and SNEGSKA (reference sequence). General study findings and limits: Overall, about 160 TCR beta chains were annotated as cytomegalovirus-associated. In a later analysis, specific HLA alleles were associated with 16,000 or so TCR beta sequences at a 0.05 false discovery rate. Later analysis identified a missense DCLRE1C variant that was linked to TCR beta V- and J-gene trimming. Within the data, a cluster of highly shared sequence variants was likely a sequencing artifact.

The study ran its PCR with 60 Vbeta and 13 Jbeta primers. The protocol was immunoSEQ multiplex PCR, while the TCRdb copy is restricted to in-frame clones and leaves out a portion. In the table there are approximately 120,000 clones, approximately 80% of which are singletons. To note about this clone: Antigen: not known.

This TCR came from a woman in her forties in good health and CMV-seropositive. Sequenced sample: PBMCs. This chain joins TRBV20-1 and TRBJ2-1; TRBD1 might be the D (6 bases). The CDR3 reads CSARDTLEEFF. CDR3 nucleotides: TGCAGTGCGAGGGACACCCTAGAGGAGTTCTTC.